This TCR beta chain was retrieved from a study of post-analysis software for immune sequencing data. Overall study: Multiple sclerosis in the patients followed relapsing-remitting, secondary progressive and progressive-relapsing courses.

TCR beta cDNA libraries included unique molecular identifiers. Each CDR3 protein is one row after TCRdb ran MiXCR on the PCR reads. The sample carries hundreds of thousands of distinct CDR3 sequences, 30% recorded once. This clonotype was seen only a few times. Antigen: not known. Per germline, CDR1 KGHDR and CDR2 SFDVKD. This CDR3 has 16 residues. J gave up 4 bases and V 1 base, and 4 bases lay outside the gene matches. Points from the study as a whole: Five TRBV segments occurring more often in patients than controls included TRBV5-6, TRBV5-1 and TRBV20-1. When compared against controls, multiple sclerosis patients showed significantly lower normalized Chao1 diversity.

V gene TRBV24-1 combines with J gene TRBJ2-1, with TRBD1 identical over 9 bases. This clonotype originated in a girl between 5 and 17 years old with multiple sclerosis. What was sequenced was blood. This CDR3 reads CATSDFETGGYNEQFF. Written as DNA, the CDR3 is TGTGCCACCAGTGATTTTGAGACAGGGGGGTACAATGAGCAGTTCTTC.